This is a list of T cell receptor beta chains from one sample in a study of identical twins. MiXCR, applied by TCRdb to the 5' RACE reads, yields one record per CDR3 protein. Of roughly 1,500,000 distinct CDR3 sequences listed, roughly 35% are singletons. What was sequenced was cord blood. These receptors were obtained from a newborn girl in good health. Both conserved end residues are trimmed from each CDR3.

J | V | CDR3
NA | TRBV7-2 | ASSLNRAQGTQY
NA | TRBV10-3 | AISNQTSPGQGAFEQY
TRBJ2-1 | TRBV20-1 | SARVAGGNNEQF
TRBJ2-2 | TRBV3-1 | ASSPGIGRFNTGELF
TRBJ2-3 | TRBV5-1 | ASMATSGGLTDTQY
TRBJ2-1 | TRBV9 | ASSSRVAGNYNEQF
TRBJ2-1 | TRBV20-1 | SARGREFFNGQF
TRBJ1-3 | TRBV7-2 | ASSFGHLSGNTIY
TRBJ1-4 | TRBV15 | ATSRGTGLDEKLF
TRBJ2-5 | TRBV25-1 | ASSGTMRHQETQY
TRBJ2-5 | TRBV29-1 | SVGGCRSGETQY
TRBJ2-1 | TRBV2 | ASRTGLRGGSYNEQF
TRBJ1-2 | TRBV20-1 | SAPNKRVNYGYT
TRBJ2-7 | TRBV5-1 | ASSKFSGSRHEQY
TRBJ2-7 | TRBV7-2 | ASRFTGGGYEQY
TRBJ2-3 | TRBV20-1 | SARGQGGKSTDTQY
TRBJ1-1 | TRBV28 | ASSTRDRGRWGTEAF
TRBJ2-3 | TRBV20-1 | SARPPGLARDGTQY
TRBJ2-7 | TRBV7-6 | ASSLVPPPAGGTYERY
TRBJ2-7 | TRBV29-1 | TSWVGGRDEQY
TRBJ2-3 | TRBV4-1 | ASSQVSWGGTDTQY
NA | TRBV15 | ATSRDRPVGQGGYEQY
TRBJ1-2 | TRBV30 | AWRDRNLYGYT
TRBJ2-7 | TRBV20-1 | SARPPLAGEYEQY
TRBJ1-6 | TRBV6-5 | ASSSQFLSQLGGSSPLH
TRBJ2-1 | TRBV4-2 | ASSPSKDSSYNEQF
TRBJ1-5 | TRBV11-2 | ASSAGSGQPQH
TRBJ1-1 | TRBV5-6 | ASSLAPLLSEAF
TRBJ1-6 | TRBV18 | ASSPARDTYSPLH
TRBJ1-2 | TRBV20-1 | SASTGVYGYT
TRBJ1-5 | TRBV6-1 | ASSSGTAGDQPQH
TRBJ2-7 | TRBV6-1 | ASSEVGTTYEQY
TRBJ1-6 | TRBV7-2 | ASRFTGALNSPLH
TRBJ2-5 | TRBV9 | ASSRLLGQETQY
TRBJ2-7 | TRBV20-1 | SAPGLAGAYEQY
TRBJ2-3 | TRBV6-1 | ASPSGRTDTQY
TRBJ2-1 | TRBV14 | ASRLTSGGWNEQF
NA | TRBV19 | ASSVGIGGHYEQY
TRBJ1-2 | TRBV12-3/TRBV12-4 | ASSHRDRGTTSAGYT
TRBJ1-2 | TRBV5-1 | ASSLTVSGYGYT
TRBJ1-5 | TRBV5-1 | ASSVEGGKQPQH
TRBJ1-6 | TRBV7-9 | ASSLGMTGRNSPLH
TRBJ2-3 | TRBV24-1 | ATSDWGVGTDTQY
TRBJ2-7 | TRBV20-1 | SAPTGTSYERY
TRBJ2-1 | TRBV12-3/TRBV12-4 | ASSLTAGLQNEQF
TRBJ2-7 | TRBV12-3/TRBV12-4 | ASSLTSSDEQY
TRBJ2-7 | TRBV28 | ASSLLGTGSYEQY
TRBJ2-1 | TRBV5-1 | ASSLQGYNDGQF
TRBJ1-6 | TRBV3-1 | ASSHTDLLNSPPH
TRBJ2-7 | TRBV2 | ASSADSGGTYEQY
TRBJ2-5 | TRBV10-3 | AISEFSRQETQY
TRBJ2-1 | TRBV5-1 | ASSLRGAEYNEQF
TRBJ2-1 | TRBV3-1 | AGSRRYNEQF